This TCR beta chain is from a study of blood T cell repertoires in COVID-19. About the research overall: COVID-19 samples from acute and convalescent phases originated in the United States, Italy and Spain. From T cells, B-cell-depleted T cells, or PBMCs came the material, which was cDNA or gDNA.

This clone was recorded many times. Per the study methods: Nucleated cell number was recorded as an estimate derived from reference gene primer amplification. Only in-frame clones appear in the TCRdb table, and some are missing; sequencing was by immunoSEQ multiplex PCR. From that table come the V and J calls and clone size; the DNA was used to work out D and trimming. This sample has almost 50,000 clones, with 55% to 70% found just once. The CDR3 is 16 residues long. Germline values: CDR1 SGHNT, CDR2 YYREEE (reference sequence). J lost 4 bases, V lost 4 bases, and 7 bases had no gene match. J is TRBJ2-2 and V is TRBV5-4, with 10 bases matching TRBD1. Sequenced sample: peripheral blood. The source of this sequence is a woman in her seventies with acute or convalescent COVID-19. For the CDR3, the DNA is TGTGCCAGCAGCCCGACAGGGGGCGCAGTCACCGGGGAGCTGTTTTTT. Its translation: CASSPTGGAVTGELFF.